These 11 T cell receptor beta chains share one sample of origin, sequenced in a study of blood T cell repertoires in COVID-19. Here immunoSEQ multiplex PCR was the method, and the copy in TCRdb shows in-frame clones only, minus some. The sample yields about 150,000 clones, around nine tenths seen once. The material sequenced was peripheral blood. Every receptor here comes from a human donor in a cohort sampled during active COVID-19.

The genes are TRBV6-6 and TRBJ1-2; a possible D gene is TRBD1 (6 bases). The germline gives CDR1 MNHNY, CDR2 SVGAGI (reference sequence). This CDR3 comprises 13 residues. Trimming cost V 4 bases and J 8 bases, with 14 bases left between them. CDR3 loop: CASSLTGLNGYTF. DNA for the CDR3: TGTGCCAGCAGTTTAACAGGGTTAAACGGCTACACCTTC.

This clone was seen a single time. This chain connects TRBV3-1 (or the pseudogene TRBV3-2) to TRBJ2-1, with 8 bases matching TRBD1. Trimming at V came to 6 bases and at J to 4 bases, leaving 2 bases not matched to a gene. Per the germline V gene, CDR1 is LGHDT and CDR2 is YNNKEL (reference sequence). The CDR3 is made up of 13 amino acids. CDR3 in amino acids: CASSQGAYNEQFF. In DNA form, the CDR3 reads TGTGCCAGCAGTCAGGGGGCTTACAATGAGCAGTTCTTC.

This chain uses TRBV7-2 with TRBJ2-7; 9 bases are a match to TRBD2. After removal of 1 base from V and 2 bases from J, the junction contained 6 bases not matched to a gene. The CDR3 extends over 16 amino acids. CDR1 is SGHTA, CDR2 FQGNSA, per germline. CDR3 sequence (DNA): TGTGCCAGCAGCTTAGTTGGCGGGGGGGCCCCCTACGAGCAGTACTTC. It specifies CASSLVGGGAPYEQYF.

V usage is TRBV2 and J usage is TRBJ1-5; D is ambiguous. The V end lost 4 bases, the J end lost 0 bases, and 10 bases lay between the germline ends. This CDR3 is 15 amino acids long. Germline V lookup: CDR1 SNHLY, CDR2 FYNNEI. The CDR3 bases are TGTGCCAGCAGTGGGGCCGGGAATAGCAATCAGCCCCAGCATTTT. Amino acid sequence: CASSGAGNSNQPQHF.

The chain links TRBV7-3 to TRBJ1-1, with 7 bases matching TRBD1. Germline loops: CDR1 SGHTA, CDR2 FQGTGA. This CDR3 has 18 amino acids. Trimming took 2 bases from V and 7 from J; bases not matched to a gene: 19. The CDR3 reads CASSLEERGQSLNGEAFF. DNA for the CDR3: TGTGCCAGCAGCTTAGAAGAAAGGGGACAGTCCTTAAACGGTGAAGCTTTCTTT.

The rearrangement uses TRBV11-3 and TRBJ2-7; tentatively, D is TRBD2 (6 bases). Trimming cost V 4 bases and J 2 bases, with 12 bases left between them. CDR1 is SGHNT and CDR2 is YENEEA in the germline V gene. The length of the CDR3 is 14 residues. In nucleotides, the CDR3 is TGTGCCAGCAGCTCCAATCAGCGGGCCTACGAGCAGTACTTC. Its protein product is CASSSNQRAYEQYF.

The gene calls are TRBV10-2 and TRBJ2-7; 11 nucleotides line up with TRBD2. V dropped 4 bases and J dropped 3; count of bases not matched to a gene: 2. The germline V gene has CDR1 WSHSY and CDR2 SAAADI. The CDR3 has 14 amino acids. CDR3 residues: CASSALAGDYEQYF. The CDR3 DNA is TGCGCCAGCAGTGCACTAGCGGGAGACTACGAGCAGTACTTC.

The rearrangement uses TRBV7-9 and TRBJ2-7, with 8 bases aligning to TRBD2. The length of the CDR3 is 13 residues. The germline V gene encodes CDR1 SEHNR and CDR2 FQNEAQ (reference sequence). The V and J ends lost 1 base and 6 bases, in that order; junction bases with no gene match: 2. CDR3 nucleotides: TGTGCCAGCAGCTTAGGCGGGAGGCGCGAGCAGTACTTC. Protein: CASSLGGRREQYF. Drawing the rest from reference TRBV7-9 and TRBJ2-7, the complete variable domain is DTGVSQNPRHKITKRGQNVTFRCDPISEHNRLYWYRQTLGQGPEFLTYFQNEAQLEKSRLLSDRFSAERPKGSFSTLEIQRTEQGDSAMYLCASSLGGRREQYFGPGTRLTVT.

The chain recombines TRBV3-1 (or the pseudogene TRBV3-2) with TRBJ1-2, with 9 nucleotides matching TRBD1. The CDR3 is made up of 15 amino acids. Germline V gene sequence: CDR1 LGHDT, CDR2 YNNKEL (reference sequence). The trim removed 3 bases at V and 3 bases at J, leaving 5 bases unmatched. Here the CDR3 reads CASSQLTGGHYGYTF. In nucleotides, the CDR3 is TGTGCCAGCAGCCAGTTGACAGGGGGACACTATGGCTACACCTTC.

The chain links TRBV2 to TRBJ2-1; D is uncertain. Trimming took 4 bases from V and 5 from J, leaving 12 bases between them. The V gene's germline CDR1 is SNHLY and CDR2 FYNNEI. The CDR3 spans 14 residues. The CDR3: CASSALGEDNEQFF. In DNA, the CDR3 is TGTGCCAGCAGTGCTCTAGGAGAGGACAATGAGCAGTTCTTC.

The CDR3 here is CASSLGNRGSYNQPQHF. CDR3 nucleotide sequence: TGTGCCAGCAGCTTAGGTAACAGGGGCAGTTACAATCAGCCCCAGCATTTT. The chain combines TRBV7-8 with TRBJ1-5; the match to TRBD1 covers 7 bases. CDR1 SGHVS and CDR2 FQNEAQ come from the germline V gene. The CDR3 spans 17 residues. The V gene end was trimmed by 1 base and the J gene end by 3 bases; junction bases not matched to a gene: 9.